This entry lists 27 T cell receptor beta chains sequenced from one sample in a study of OX40 agonist ivuxolimab in advanced cancers. Assay used: immunoSEQ multiplex PCR; TCRdb lists only in-frame clones, some missing. The table includes about 56,000 clones, roughly nine tenths detected once. Sequencing was performed on CD4+ or CD8+ T cells sorted from blood, taken in a trial of the OX40 agonist ivuxolimab. The origin of the receptors is an adult with an advanced solid tumor such as melanoma, head and neck, liver or kidney cancer.

The chain combines TRBV9 with TRBJ2-1; D is undetermined. The CDR3 contains 12 residues. From germline, CDR1 is SGDLS and CDR2 YYNGEE. V lost 4 bases and J 12 bases, leaving 14 bases between the germline ends. CDR3 residues: CASSPSVIGQFF. The CDR3 DNA follows: TGTGCCAGCAGCCCCTCGGTAATCGGGCAGTTCTTC.

The V gene is TRBV6-5, the J gene TRBJ1-1; no reliable D call. The CDR3 is made up of 14 amino acids. The germline gives CDR1 MNHEY, CDR2 SVGAGI. CDR3 DNA: TGTGCTTCCAAGAGGAAAGGGAGAGACACTGAAGCTTTCTTT. This translates into CASKRKGRDTEAFF.

This clone has just one count. The chain combines TRBV6-4 with TRBJ1-1, with D uncertain. Germline V gene lookup returns CDR1 MRHNA and CDR2 SNTAGT. The ends were cut back, 6 bases at V and 2 bases at J, with 10 bases in the middle. The CDR3 is 13 amino acids. In DNA form, the CDR3 reads TGTGCCAGCAGACTTTCAGGCAACACTGAAGCTTTCTTT. Translated: CASRLSGNTEAFF.

The V gene is TRBV28, the J gene TRBJ1-3, with D unresolved. V was pared by 6 bases and J by 0 bases, with 9 bases between. CDR1 is MDHEN and CDR2 is SYDVKM in the germline V gene. This CDR3 has 14 amino acids. In nucleotides, the CDR3 is TGTGCCAGCAGCCCACCCGTCTCTGGAAACACCATATATTTT. The encoded protein is CASSPPVSGNTIYF.

The V call is TRBV28, the J call TRBJ2-7; 10 bases line up with TRBD2. The germline V gene has CDR1 MDHEN and CDR2 SYDVKM. The CDR3 consists of 13 residues. Losses at the gene ends were 10 bases for V and 4 bases for J; bases not matched to a gene: 7. Written as DNA, the CDR3 is TGTGCCATCGGCGGTAGCGGGAGGTACGAGCAGTACTTC. It is translated as CAIGGSGRYEQYF.

The chain is built from TRBV11-3 and TRBJ2-2; D possibly corresponds to TRBD1 (6 bases). CDR1 is SGHNT and CDR2 is YENEEA in the germline V gene. This CDR3 is 13 amino acids long. V lost 3 bases and J 5 bases, leaving 7 bases between the germline ends. This chain's CDR3 is CASSLRGTGELFF. CDR3 nucleotide sequence: TGTGCCAGCAGCTTGAGGGGGACCGGGGAGCTGTTTTTT.

This chain uses TRBV10-2 with TRBJ2-3, with TRBD2 matching 10 bases. J was trimmed by 6 bases and V by 0 bases; bases with no gene match: 3. Germline V gives CDR1 WSHSY, CDR2 SAAADI. The CDR3 has 15 residues. The CDR3 DNA reads TGCGCCAGCAGTGAGTCTGGTAGCGGGGGGGATACGCAGTATTTT. The encoded protein is CASSESGSGGDTQYF.

CDR3 in DNA: TGTGCCAGCAGCCGGGGACAATCCGCGAACACCGGGGAGCTGTTTTTT. Its translation is CASSRGQSANTGELFF. The chain recombines TRBV7-2 with TRBJ2-2; the D gene is possibly TRBD1 (6 bases). This CDR3 is 16 amino acids long. Germline CDR1 is SGHTA and CDR2 is FQGNSA. Deletions cut 5 bases from V and 0 bases from J, with 13 bases between.

Concerning this clone: Within the sample, other DNA sequences also encode this same CDR3. The V gene is TRBV9, the J gene TRBJ2-5; 10 nucleotides line up with TRBD2. This CDR3 has 15 residues. The junction had 5 bases not matched to a gene; V was cut back by 5 bases and J by 1 base. The germline CDR1 and CDR2 sequences are SGDLS and YYNGEE. The CDR3 here is CASSPTSGAQETQYF. CDR3 sequence (DNA): TGTGCCAGCAGTCCTACTAGCGGGGCCCAAGAGACCCAGTACTTC.

In this sample, this clone turned up once. This sequence joins TRBV5-1 and TRBJ1-1; 8 bases are shared with TRBD1. Germline V gene data show CDR1 as SGHRS and CDR2 as YFSETQ. The V and J ends lost 1 base and 1 base, in that order; junction bases with no gene match: 3. CDR3 length: 15 amino acids. The CDR3 DNA follows: TGCGCCAGCAGCTTGCTGACAGGGGAGAACACTGAAGCTTTCTTT. It yields the protein CASSLLTGENTEAFF.

This rearrangement joins TRBV7-2 to TRBJ2-5; tentatively, D is TRBD1 or TRBD2 (5 bases each). Germline assignment: CDR1 SGHTA and CDR2 FQGNSA. This CDR3 has 15 amino acids. V gave up 0 bases and J gave up 0 bases, with 8 bases separating them. The CDR3: CASSLAGTNQETQYF. The CDR3 nucleotides read TGTGCCAGCAGCTTAGCAGGGACCAACCAAGAGACCCAGTACTTC. The full variable domain, completed using reference TRBV7-2 and TRBJ2-5, is GAGVSQSPSNKVTEKGKDVELRCDPISGHTALYWYRQSLGQGLEFLIYFQGNSAPDKSGLPSDRFSAERTGGSVSTLTIQRTQQEDSAVYLCASSLAGTNQETQYFGPGTRLLVL.

This chain's CDR3 is CASSHSLYRARPGEQYF. CDR3 DNA sequence: TGCGCCAGCAGCCATTCCTTGTACCGGGCTCGTCCCGGCGAGCAGTACTTC. This chain connects TRBV4-3 to TRBJ2-5; D is uncertain. The J call may be incorrect, as the DNA end agrees better with TRBJ2-7. This CDR3 comprises 17 residues. Germline lookup yields CDR1 LGHNA and CDR2 YSLEER.

J is TRBJ1-4 and V is TRBV28, with 7 nucleotides matching TRBD1. J lost 3 bases, V lost 4 bases, and 2 bases had no gene match. The CDR3 extends over 14 amino acids. Germline values: CDR1 MDHEN, CDR2 SYDVKM. CDR3 residues: CASSSGQPNEKLFF. As DNA, the CDR3 is TGTGCCAGCAGTTCGGGACAGCCTAATGAAAAACTGTTTTTT.

The chain's CDR3 is CASSLGGGSSYEQYF. As DNA, the CDR3 is TGTGCCAGCAGCTTAGGGGGCGGGAGCTCCTACGAGCAGTACTTC. The chain uses TRBV7-2 and TRBJ2-7; 7 positions agree with TRBD2. The CDR3 runs to 15 residues. Unmatched junction bases numbered 3, after V lost 1 base and J lost 0 bases. The germline V gene encodes CDR1 SGHTA and CDR2 FQGNSA.

V gene TRBV5-1 combines with J gene TRBJ2-3; 12 bases map to TRBD2. The ends lost 1 base at V and 5 bases at J; junction bases unmatched: 5. Germline V gene sequence: CDR1 SGHRS, CDR2 YFSETQ. CDR3 length equals 16 residues. CDR3 protein: CASSLRTSGTGDTQYF. CDR3 nucleotides: TGCGCCAGCAGCTTGAGGACTAGCGGGACAGGAGATACGCAGTATTTT.

DNA for the CDR3: TGCGCCAGCAGGTTGAGAACTAGCGGGAGTATTCTCGAGCAGTACTTC. This gives the protein CASRLRTSGSILEQYF. The chain employs TRBV5-1 and TRBJ2-7; 11 bases fit TRBD2. The V and J ends lost 5 bases and 6 bases, in that order; junction bases with no gene match: 13. Germline V gives CDR1 SGHRS, CDR2 YFSETQ. The CDR3 is 16 amino acids. The variable domain in full, completed from reference TRBV5-1 and TRBJ2-7, reads KAGVTQTPRYLIKTRGQQVTLSCSPISGHRSVSWYQQTPGQGLQFLFEYFSETQRNKGNFPGRFSGRQFSNSRSEMNVSTLELGDSALYLCASRLRTSGSILEQYFGPGTRLTVT.

This chain links TRBV18 with TRBJ2-5; TRBD2 is a possible D gene (5 bases). The germline V and J ends were trimmed by 5 bases and 2 bases, with 12 bases remaining between them. Per the germline V gene, CDR1 is KGHSH and CDR2 is LQKENI. This CDR3 comprises 14 residues. The CDR3 bases are TGTGCCAGCTCAACAAGGACTCCTCAAGAGACCCAGTACTTC. Protein: CASSTRTPQETQYF.

With regard to this clone: The junction departs from germline at one end; a sequencing error may be responsible. The chain combines TRBV11-2 with TRBJ1-2, with TRBD1 matching 8 bases. This CDR3 has 13 residues. In germline, CDR1 is SGHAT, CDR2 FQNNGV. The CDR3 reads CASSLGQGYGYTF. CDR3 DNA sequence: TGTGCCAGCAGTTTAGGACAGGGCTATGGCTACACCTTC.

V gene TRBV7-8 combines with J gene TRBJ2-3; possibly TRBD1 for D (6 bases). Germline-derived CDR1 and CDR2 are SGHVS and FQNEAQ. Trimming took 7 bases from V and 4 from J, leaving 15 bases between them. The CDR3 consists of 14 residues. Here the CDR3 reads CASNLGHTSDTQYF. The CDR3 DNA reads TGTGCCAGCAACTTGGGACATACGTCAGATACGCAGTATTTT.

The chain uses TRBV4-3 and TRBJ2-1; 7 bases are a match to TRBD2. Looked up from germline, CDR1 is LGHNA and CDR2 is YSLEER. The V gene end was trimmed by 1 base and the J gene end by 1 base; junction bases not matched to a gene: 7. CDR3 length equals 17 residues. CDR3 sequence reads: CASSQGASSGSYNEQFF. Here the CDR3 DNA reads TGCGCCAGCAGCCAAGGAGCGTCTAGCGGTTCCTACAATGAGCAGTTCTTC.

The chain carries TRBV7-8 and TRBJ1-1, with a weak D call TRBD1 (5 bases). V was cut by 4 bases and J by 4 bases, with 13 bases left in between. Germline V gene lookup returns CDR1 SGHVS and CDR2 FQNEAQ. The CDR3 covers 14 residues. In nucleotides, the CDR3 is TGTGCCAGCAGCTCCCAGAGGGGAGGCACTGAAGCTTTCTTT. Protein: CASSSQRGGTEAFF.

The chain is built from TRBV7-2 and TRBJ2-5; D remains ambiguous. The germline V gene encodes CDR1 SGHTA and CDR2 FQGNSA. The CDR3 is 13 amino acids. V gave up 1 base and J gave up 4 bases, with 7 bases separating them. CDR3 nucleotide sequence: TGTGCCAGCAGCTTAGGGCCTCTAGAGACCCAGTACTTC. Its protein product is CASSLGPLETQYF.

The V gene is TRBV5-4, the J gene TRBJ1-1; 10 bases map to TRBD1. The junction had 9 bases not matched to a gene; V was cut back by 4 bases and J by 3 bases. CDR1 SGHNT and CDR2 YYREEE come from the germline V gene (reference sequence). This CDR3 is built from 16 residues. This CDR3 reads CASSQGQGQVDTEAFF. The CDR3 DNA is TGTGCCAGCAGCCAGGGACAGGGGCAGGTGGACACTGAAGCTTTCTTT.

The CDR3 region has the DNA TGTGCCAGCAGCTTAGGATCGACTAGCGGGTCGACAGATACGCAGTATTTT. It translates to CASSLGSTSGSTDTQYF. This chain connects TRBV13 to TRBJ2-3; 10 bases map to TRBD2. The CDR3 spans 17 residues. Germline CDR1 reads PRHDT; CDR2 reads FYEKMQ (reference sequence). J gave up 3 bases and V 0 bases, and 6 bases lay outside the gene matches. Based on the CDR3 plus reference TRBV13 and TRBJ2-3, the full variable domain is AAGVIQSPRHLIKEKRETATLKCYPIPRHDTVYWYQQGPGQDPQFLISFYEKMQSDKGSIPDRFSAQQFSDYHSELNMSSLELGDSALYFCASSLGSTSGSTDTQYFGPGTRLTVL.

The rearrangement uses TRBV11-2 and TRBJ1-6, with 7 bases identical to TRBD1. CDR3 length equals 16 residues. Germline V gives CDR1 SGHAT, CDR2 FQNNGV. V was clipped by 0 bases and J by 5 bases; unmatched bases: 4. The CDR3 loop is CASSLEAGTDNSPLHF. The CDR3 DNA follows: TGTGCCAGCAGCTTAGAAGCTGGGACAGATAATTCACCCCTCCACTTT.

The genes are TRBV6-5 and TRBJ1-2; 7 positions match TRBD1. The V gene end was trimmed by 6 bases and the J gene end by 5 bases; junction bases not matched to a gene: 12. CDR1 and CDR2 from the germline V gene are MNHEY and SVGAGI. There are 15 residues in the CDR3. The CDR3 region is CASRLQQGQGYGYTF. DNA of the CDR3: TGTGCCAGCAGGCTACAACAGGGGCAGGGGTATGGCTACACCTTC.

The V and J genes are TRBV19 and TRBJ1-1, with no clear D. Germline CDR1 is LNHDA and CDR2 is SQIVND (reference sequence). This CDR3 region has 14 residues. Deletions cut 0 bases from V and 5 bases from J, with 10 bases between. CDR3 bases: TGTGCCAGTAGTATAGATCGAACGGTTACTGAAGCTTTCTTT. Translated, it gives CASSIDRTVTEAFF.